Listed below are T cell receptor beta chains from one sample, sequenced in a study of neurological immune-mediated disorders. Via MiXCR, TCRdb re-called the 5' RACE reads, giving one row per CDR3 protein. This table has 71,000 or so distinct CDR3 sequences, about an eighth appearing once. The source material was PBMCs. Receptors originate from a female donor with HTLV-1-associated myelopathy (HAM/TSP). Each CDR3 is given with its conserved first and last residue. Each record gives: J gene, clone size, D gene, V gene, CDR3 DNA, CDR3 protein. The D gene is left open where the match is weak. Rows may omit the clone size; those that give it use once, few, many or a size class.

TRBJ2-2	many	.	TRBV6-5	TGTGCCAGCAGTCCTCTCACATGGGCCGGGGAGCTGTTTTTT	CASSPLTWAGELFF
TRBJ1-1	many	.	TRBV5-1	TGCGCCAGCACCGGACAAGGGGACACTGAAGCTTTCTTT	CASTGQGDTEAFF
TRBJ2-4	many	.	TRBV5-1	TGCGCCAGCAGCTTGGCCAGGCGGGGCATTCAGTACTTC	CASSLARRGIQYF
TRBJ2-1	.	.	TRBV24-1	TGTGCCACCAGTGATTTGGGGGGCGGGCAAGAGCAGTTCTTC	CATSDLGGGQEQFF
TRBJ1-5	many	TRBD1	TRBV5-1	TGCGCCAGCAGCTTGGAGGGACAGGGCGGACAGCCCCAGCATTTT	CASSLEGQGGQPQHF
TRBJ1-5	many	.	TRBV29-1	TGCAGCGTTGCAGGGGAGAACAATCAGCCCCAGCATTTT	CSVAGENNQPQHF
TRBJ2-7	many	TRBD2	TRBV29-1	TGCAGCGTCGCCGGGGGGGGAGGGGGATACGAGCAGTACTTC	CSVAGGGGGYEQYF
TRBJ2-1	.	.	TRBV20-1	TGCAGTGCTAGCAGCCCCGGGGCCACCAGGAATGAGCAGTTCTTC	CSASSPGATRNEQFF
TRBJ2-5	.	TRBD2	TRBV5-5	TGTGCCAGCAGCTGGCGACTAGCGGGGACCGGAGAGACCCAGTACTTC	CASSWRLAGTGETQYF
TRBJ2-3	many	.	TRBV29-1	TGCAGCGTTGACCCCCAGCCGGGCACAGATACGCAGTATTTT	CSVDPQPGTDTQYF
TRBJ2-3	many	TRBD2	TRBV15	TGTGCCACCAGCAGAGATTGGGGGGGGAGCACAGATACGCAGTATTTT	CATSRDWGGSTDTQYF
TRBJ2-1	many	.	TRBV5-1	TGCGCCAGCAGCTTGAGTCAGGGTACGGGTGAGCAGTTCTTC	CASSLSQGTGEQFF
TRBJ1-4	few	.	TRBV6-6	TGTGCCAGCAGTTGGCCGGACGGCCAACCTGCGGTTGTAGAAAAACTGTTTTTT	CASSWPDGQPAVVEKLFF
TRBJ2-1	many	TRBD1	TRBV29-1	TGCAGCGTTGAAGGGACAGGGGTCTACAATGAGCAGTTCTTC	CSVEGTGVYNEQFF
TRBJ2-7	many	.	TRBV29-1	TGCAGCGCGAACAGGGTGTCTGGCGAGCAGTACTTC	CSANRVSGEQYF
TRBJ2-7	many	TRBD1	TRBV27	TGTGCCAGCAGTAAGACAGGGCCCCTTCTCGAGCAGTACTTC	CASSKTGPLLEQYF
TRBJ2-5	many	TRBD1	TRBV9	TGTGCCAGCAGCGTAGGTGCAGGGGGCGTGGAGACCCAGTACTTC	CASSVGAGGVETQYF
TRBJ2-3	many	TRBD1	TRBV5-1	TGCGCCAGCAGCTTGGCCGGGACAGAGACAGATACGCAGTATTTT	CASSLAGTETDTQYF
TRBJ1-4	many	.	TRBV12-3/TRBV12-4	TGTGCCAGCAGCCCTCTCAGGGGAAAACTGTTTTTT	CASSPLRGKLFF
TRBJ2-3	many	.	TRBV7-8	TGTGCCAGCAGCTTCGGGCGCAGTCCTCGAAGGGGCACAGATACGCAGTATTTT	CASSFGRSPRRGTDTQYF
TRBJ2-1	many	.	TRBV5-1	TGCGCCAGCAGCTTACGACTACGCAATGAGCAGTTCTTC	CASSLRLRNEQFF
TRBJ2-7	many	.	TRBV5-6	TGTGCCAGCAGCCCCGGGACCTACGAGCAGTACTTC	CASSPGTYEQYF
TRBJ2-1	many	TRBD1	TRBV9	TGTGCCAGCAGCACGGGGACAGGTACCTACAATGAGCAGTTCTTC	CASSTGTGTYNEQFF
TRBJ2-7	once	.	TRBV12-5	TGTGCTAGTTGTTTGGGCCCAGCCGAGCAGTACTTC	CASCLGPAEQYF
TRBJ2-7	many	TRBD2	TRBV7-9	TGTGCCAGCAGCCCTCGAGCGGGGGGAGGGCAGTACTTC	CASSPRAGGGQYF
TRBJ1-5	few	.	TRBV6-6	TGTGCCAGCAGTTTAAAGGAGCAGCCCCAGCATTTT	CASSLKEQPQHF
TRBJ2-3	.	.	TRBV10-3	TGTGCCATCAGGACAGCCAACATCACAGATACGCAGTATTTT	CAIRTANITDTQYF
TRBJ1-5	many	TRBD1	TRBV28	TGTGCCAGCAGTGGCTGGACAGGGGGCGGCCCCCAGCATTTT	CASSGWTGGGPQHF
TRBJ2-7	many	TRBD1	TRBV5-1	TGCGCCAGCAGCTTCCAGACAGGGTCCTACGAGCAGTACTTC	CASSFQTGSYEQYF
TRBJ2-3	many	.	TRBV20-1	TGCAGTGCGCCTAAATACGACGATACGCAGTATTTT	CSAPKYDDTQYF
TRBJ2-7	many	TRBD1	TRBV10-1	TGCGCCAGCAGCGGACAGGGCTATTCCTACGAGCAGTACTTC	CASSGQGYSYEQYF
TRBJ2-2	many	TRBD2	TRBV12-3/TRBV12-4	TGTGCCAGCAGTTATTGGTATGGCGGGGGGGCCTCCGGGGAGCTGTTTTTT	CASSYWYGGGASGELFF
TRBJ1-4	many	TRBD1	TRBV29-1	TGCAGCTCCCGACAGGGGAATGAAAAACTGTTTTTT	CSSRQGNEKLFF
TRBJ1-6	many	.	TRBV5-5	TGTGCCAGCAGCTTGGCAGTGAAGGGACGTAGGTCACCCCTCCACTTT	CASSLAVKGRRSPLHF
TRBJ1-2	.	.	TRBV7-9	TGTGCCAGCAGCTGGGGTGAAAACTATGGCTACACCTTC	CASSWGENYGYTF
TRBJ2-1	many	TRBD1	TRBV7-3	TGTGCCAGCAGCTTACAGCAGGGGGAGTACAATGAGCAGTTCTTC	CASSLQQGEYNEQFF
TRBJ2-1	many	.	TRBV18	TGTGCCAGCTCACCACCGAGGAGTTCTGGGGATGAGCAGTTCTTC	CASSPPRSSGDEQFF
TRBJ2-3	many	TRBD1	TRBV15	TGTGCTACCAGCTCAGACAGGGCCCACACAGATACGCAGTATTTT	CATSSDRAHTDTQYF
TRBJ2-1	many	TRBD1	TRBV12-3/TRBV12-4	TGTGCCAGCACCCTGGACAGGGAGAGCCATGAGCAGTTCTTC	CASTLDRESHEQFF
TRBJ2-1	many	.	TRBV7-8	TGTGCCAGCAGCTTAGTAGGGTACAATGAGCAGTTCTTC	CASSLVGYNEQFF
TRBJ2-5	many	.	TRBV7-2	TGTGCCAGCAGCCGGCCGGGGATGGGGCAAGAGACCCAGTACTTC	CASSRPGMGQETQYF
TRBJ2-7	many	TRBD1	TRBV7-9	TGTGCCAGCGATAAGACCGGGACAGGGGGGCACGAGCAGTACTTC	CASDKTGTGGHEQYF
TRBJ1-4	many	.	TRBV5-1	TGCGCCAGCAGCTTGCCAAGCTCTGAAAAACTGTTTTTT	CASSLPSSEKLFF
TRBJ2-7	many	.	TRBV5-6	TGTGCCAGCAGCAGGGGGACCTACGAGCAGTACTTC	CASSRGTYEQYF
TRBJ2-1	many	TRBD2	TRBV5-1	TGCGCCAGCAGCGGCGGGGGGGCACTGATTTATGAGCAGTCCTTC	CASSGGGALIYEQSF
TRBJ2-2	few	.	TRBV5-1	TGCGCCAGCAACACCGAGGAGGGGAACACCGGGGAGCTGTTTTTT	CASNTEEGNTGELFF
TRBJ2-3	many	TRBD1	TRBV27	TGTGCCAGCAACCTACCCTTCAGGGGGCTTCCAGATACGCAGTATTTT	CASNLPFRGLPDTQYF
TRBJ1-5	many	TRBD1	TRBV20-1	TGCAGTGCTAGCAGGGGGGATCAGCCCCAGCATTTT	CSASRGDQPQHF
TRBJ2-1	many	.	TRBV28	TGTGCCAGCGGGCGGGCACAGGGAGAGTTCTTC	CASGRAQGEFF
TRBJ1-1	many	TRBD1	TRBV20-1	TGCAGTGCTAGAGTCTGGAGGACAGGGGACGGGGACACTGAAGCTTTCTTT	CSARVWRTGDGDTEAFF
TRBJ1-1	many	.	TRBV6-2/TRBV6-3	TGTGCCAGCAGCCCGGTCGGGGGTATGAACACTGAAGCTTTCTTT	CASSPVGGMNTEAFF
TRBJ1-1	once	.	TRBV29-1	TGCAGCATTGAGTCGGGACCGGAGAACACTGAAGGTTTCTTT	CSIESGPENTEGFF